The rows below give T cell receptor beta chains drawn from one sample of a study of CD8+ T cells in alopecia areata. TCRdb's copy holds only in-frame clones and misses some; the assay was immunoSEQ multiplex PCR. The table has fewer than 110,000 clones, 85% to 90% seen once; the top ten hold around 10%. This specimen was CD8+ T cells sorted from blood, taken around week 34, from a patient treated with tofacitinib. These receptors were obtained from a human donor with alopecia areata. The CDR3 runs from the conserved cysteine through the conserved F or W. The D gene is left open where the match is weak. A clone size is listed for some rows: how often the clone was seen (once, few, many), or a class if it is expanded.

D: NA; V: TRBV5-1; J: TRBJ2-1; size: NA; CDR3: CASSLEGKRDEQFF; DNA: TGCGCCAGCAGCTTGGAGGGGAAGAGGGATGAGCAGTTCTTC
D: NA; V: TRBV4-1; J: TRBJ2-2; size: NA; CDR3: CASSRAMNTGELFF; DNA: TGCGCCAGCAGCAGAGCGATGAACACCGGGGAGCTGTTTTTT
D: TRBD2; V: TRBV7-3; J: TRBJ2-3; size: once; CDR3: CASSLSSGSIADTQYF; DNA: TGTGCCAGCAGCTTAAGTAGCGGGAGTATCGCAGATACGCAGTATTTT
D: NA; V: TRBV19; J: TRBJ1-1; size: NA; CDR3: CASSIGGGSEAFF; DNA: TGTGCCAGTAGTATAGGAGGAGGATCTGAAGCTTTCTTT
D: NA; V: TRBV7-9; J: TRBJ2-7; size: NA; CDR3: CASTQGTIYEQYF; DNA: TGTGCCAGCACTCAGGGGACCATCTACGAGCAGTACTTC
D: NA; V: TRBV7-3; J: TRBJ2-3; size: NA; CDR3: CASSLGTGFTDTQYF; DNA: TGTGCCAGCAGCTTAGGGACGGGTTTCACAGATACGCAGTATTTT
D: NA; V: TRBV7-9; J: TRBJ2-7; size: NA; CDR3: CASSLNPYEQYF; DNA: TGTGCCAGCAGCCTCAACCCCTACGAGCAGTACTTC
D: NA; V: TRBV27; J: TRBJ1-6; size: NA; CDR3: CASSLTADGVNSPLHF; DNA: TGTGCCAGCAGTTTAACGGCGGACGGTGTTAATTCACCCCTCCACTTT
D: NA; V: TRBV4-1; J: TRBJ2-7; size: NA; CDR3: CASSQWQGGSYEQYF; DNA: TGCGCCAGCAGCCAATGGCAGGGTGGATCCTACGAGCAGTACTTC
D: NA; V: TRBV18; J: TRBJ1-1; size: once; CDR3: CASSPKRKMNTEAFF; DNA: TGTGCCAGCTCACCAAAGCGGAAAATGAACACTGAAGCTTTCTTT
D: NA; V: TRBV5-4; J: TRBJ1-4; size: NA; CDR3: CASSLWSDEKLFF; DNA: TGTGCCAGCAGCTTATGGAGTGATGAAAAACTGTTTTTT
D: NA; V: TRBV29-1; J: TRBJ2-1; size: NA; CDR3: CSVEGGTREQFF; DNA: TGCAGCGTTGAAGGAGGAACCAGGGAGCAGTTCTTC
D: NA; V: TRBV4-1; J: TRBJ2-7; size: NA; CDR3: CASSQVIGYEQYF; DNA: TGCGCCAGCAGCCAAGTCATTGGGTACGAGCAGTACTTC
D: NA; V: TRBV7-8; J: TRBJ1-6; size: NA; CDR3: CASQPDGPYNSPLHF; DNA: TGTGCCAGCCAACCAGACGGTCCATATAATTCACCCCTCCACTTT
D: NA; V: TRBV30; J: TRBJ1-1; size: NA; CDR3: CAYGQNTEAFF; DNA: TGTGCTTACGGACAGAACACTGAAGCTTTCTTT
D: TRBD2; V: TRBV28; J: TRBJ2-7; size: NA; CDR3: CASRLLARSSYEQYF; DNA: TGTGCCAGCAGATTACTAGCGAGGAGCTCCTACGAGCAGTACTTC
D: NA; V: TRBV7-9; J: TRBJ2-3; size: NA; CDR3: CASSPRTRTDTQYF; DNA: TGTGCCAGCAGCCCTAGGACCCGCACAGATACGCAGTATTTT
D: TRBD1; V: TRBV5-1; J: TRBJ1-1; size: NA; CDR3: CASSWGDREDTEAFF; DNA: TGCGCCAGCAGCTGGGGGGACAGGGAGGACACTGAAGCTTTCTTT
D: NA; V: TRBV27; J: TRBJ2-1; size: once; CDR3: CASSPGLDSYNEQFF; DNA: TGTGCCAGCAGTCCGGGACTTGATTCCTACAATGAGCAGTTCTTC
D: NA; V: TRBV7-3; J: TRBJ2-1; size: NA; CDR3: CASSLISHNEQFF; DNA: TGTGCCAGCAGCTTAATCAGCCACAATGAGCAGTTCTTC
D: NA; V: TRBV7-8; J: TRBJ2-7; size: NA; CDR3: CASSLGPGYPYEQYF; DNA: TGTGCCAGCAGCTTAGGACCAGGGTACCCCTACGAGCAGTACTTC
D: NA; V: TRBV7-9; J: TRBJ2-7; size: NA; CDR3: CASSFDPKEQYF; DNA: TGTGCCAGCAGCTTCGACCCGAAGGAGCAGTACTTC
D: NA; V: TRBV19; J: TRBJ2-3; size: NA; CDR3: CASTSDTDTQYF; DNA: TGTGCCAGTACTAGCGACACAGATACGCAGTATTTT
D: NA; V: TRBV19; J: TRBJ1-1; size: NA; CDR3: CASSIDDSASTEAFF; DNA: TGTGCCAGTAGTATTGATGACAGCGCGAGCACTGAAGCTTTCTTT
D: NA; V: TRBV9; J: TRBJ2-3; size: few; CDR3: CARKTDTQYF; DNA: TGTGCCAGGAAGACAGATACGCAGTATTTT
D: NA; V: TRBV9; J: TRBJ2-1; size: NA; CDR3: CASSTPPFF; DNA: TGTGCCAGCAGCACCCCTCCGTTCTTC
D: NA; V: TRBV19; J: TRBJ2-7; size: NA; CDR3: CASSIDLGTSYEQYF; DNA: TGTGCCAGTAGTATAGACCTCGGGACGTCCTACGAGCAGTACTTC
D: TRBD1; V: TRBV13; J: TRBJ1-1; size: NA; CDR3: CASSSGQGQMTEAFF; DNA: TGTGCCAGCAGCTCGGGACAGGGGCAAATGACTGAAGCTTTCTTT
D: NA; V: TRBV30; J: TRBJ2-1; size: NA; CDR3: CAWKKRDFLGNEQFF; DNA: TGTGCCTGGAAAAAAAGGGACTTCCTCGGCAATGAGCAGTTCTTC
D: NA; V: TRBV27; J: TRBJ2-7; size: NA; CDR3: CATRRGYEQYF; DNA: TGTGCCACCCGTAGGGGATACGAGCAGTACTTC
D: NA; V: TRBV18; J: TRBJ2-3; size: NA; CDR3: CASSPGEGQYF; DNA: TGTGCCAGCTCACCAGGGGAAGGGCAGTATTTT
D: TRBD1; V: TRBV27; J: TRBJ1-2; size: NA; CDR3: CASSSGTGGTYGYTF; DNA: TGTGCCAGCAGTTCGGGGACAGGGGGGACATATGGCTACACCTTC
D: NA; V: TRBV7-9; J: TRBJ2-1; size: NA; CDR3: CASSFGGREQFF; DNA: TGTGCCAGCAGCTTCGGGGGGCGAGAGCAGTTCTTC